Here is one T cell receptor beta chain with its context. The sample originates from a study of shared clonotypes between healthy human individuals. Method: immunoSEQ multiplex PCR; TCRdb's copy keeps in-frame clones and lacks some. In the table there are about 2.2 million clones, approximately 94% of which are singletons. The CDR3 loop spans 16 amino acids. Germline V lookup: CDR1 SGHTA, CDR2 FQGTGA. V shed 4 bases and J 4 bases; nucleotides not matched to a gene: 12. The naive CD8 population came from CD45RO-negative cells selected for CCR7, without terminally differentiated effector memory CD45RA+ cells.

The chain links TRBV7-3 to TRBJ1-2; 7 bases line up with TRBD1. This TCR was sampled from a man between 18 and 35 years old in good health. Some clones in this sample may be carry-over from other donors' samples. The sample taken for sequencing was naive CD8+ T cells from PBMCs. The CDR3 sequence: CASSSSDREKGYGYTF. The CDR3 DNA sequence: TGTGCCAGCAGCTCCTCAGACAGGGAGAAAGGCTATGGCTACACCTTC.